This T cell receptor beta chain stems from a study of blood T cell repertoires in COVID-19 (dated by TCRdb to about 2020). For the study in its entirety: Collaborator samples came from the United States, Italy and Spain and covered acute and convalescent phases of COVID-19. The prospective study material was composed of cDNA or gDNA derived from T cells, B-cell-depleted T cells, or PBMCs. Subjects who had been exposed to COVID-19, were actively infected with it, or had recovered from it provided the deeply sampled blood TCRbeta repertoires that made up the dataset. The repertoires were released in a freely available public database intended as a resource for research on the immune response to SARS-CoV-2. The samples were drawn from the first 160 participants of the ongoing ImmuneRACE study and from 1,254 subjects provided by 6 global collaborators. Nearly every sample came with metadata listing a de-identified subject ID, COVID-19 status, age in years and sex. Where HLA class I and class II types were available, the types were taken from metadata supplied by the sample provider, not from assay-based typing.

The immunoSEQ Assay, a bias-controlled multiplex PCR, was used to amplify TCRbeta CDR3 regions from genomic DNA. The source study handled its data this way. The number of nucleated cells in each sample was estimated from the amplification of reference gene primers within the assay. Sequence reads were collapsed and filtered to measure the absolute abundance of every unique TCRbeta CDR3 rearrangement. Productive Simpson clonality was computed per sample as the square root of Simpson's diversity index over productive rearrangements. TCRdb re-hosts the immuneACCESS table, in-frame sequences only. Its copies lack some clones; in the studies checked, an unresolved V gene accounts for under half of them, and the cause for the rest is not known. D and trimming come from the DNA, and the V and J calls and clone size come from that table. The sample table shows about 83,000 clones, and about nine tenths are seen once. The ten top clones hold around 2.9% of the sample.

On this clone itself: The target of this receptor is not known. No base qualities exist here, and no much larger clone lies one base off it.

For CDR1 and CDR2, the germline V gene (reference sequence) lists LNHDA and SQIVND. From the cysteine up to the phenylalanine, the CDR3 has a length of 10 residues. This entry keeps only the CDR3 DNA: 30 bases, framed from base 1. Unmatched junction bases come to 5, with V trimmed by 10 bases and J by 12 bases. The paper as a whole reports these results and caveats: The amount of clinical and demographic metadata varied by source and participant and was provided uncurated.

Collaborating institutions collected whole blood in K2EDTA tubes following their own protocols. For TCRbeta analysis, collaborators shipped samples as frozen whole blood, isolated PBMCs, or DNA extracted from either of those sample types. Sequenced input: peripheral blood. This clonotype was sampled from a woman in her forties or fifties with active or convalescent COVID-19. In this chain, TRBV19 is recombined with TRBJ1-4, with 7 junctional bases fitting TRBD1. The CDR3 protein sequence reads: CATGTVELFF. The nucleotides are TGTGCCACCGGGACAGTAGAACTGTTTTTT.